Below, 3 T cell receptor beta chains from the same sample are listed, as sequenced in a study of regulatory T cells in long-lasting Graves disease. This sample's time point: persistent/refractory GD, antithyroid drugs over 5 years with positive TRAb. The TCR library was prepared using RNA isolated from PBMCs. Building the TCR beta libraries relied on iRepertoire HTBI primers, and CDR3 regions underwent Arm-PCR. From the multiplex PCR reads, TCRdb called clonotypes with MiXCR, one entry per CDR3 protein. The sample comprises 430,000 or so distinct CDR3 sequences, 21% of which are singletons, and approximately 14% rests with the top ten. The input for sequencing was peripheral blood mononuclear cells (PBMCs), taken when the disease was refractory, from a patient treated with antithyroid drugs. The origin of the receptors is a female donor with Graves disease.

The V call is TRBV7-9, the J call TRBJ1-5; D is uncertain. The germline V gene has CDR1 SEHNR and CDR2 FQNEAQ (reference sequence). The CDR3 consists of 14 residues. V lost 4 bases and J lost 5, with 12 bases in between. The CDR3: CASSSNLTHQPQHF. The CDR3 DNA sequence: TGTGCCAGCAGCTCTAATTTGACACATCAGCCCCAGCATTTT.

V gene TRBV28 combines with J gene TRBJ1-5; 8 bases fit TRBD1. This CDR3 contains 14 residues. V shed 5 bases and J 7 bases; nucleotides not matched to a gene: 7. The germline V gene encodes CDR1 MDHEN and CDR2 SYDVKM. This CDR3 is CASSRVGQVQPQHF. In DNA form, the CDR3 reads TGTGCCAGCAGTCGGGTGGGACAGGTCCAGCCCCAGCATTTT.

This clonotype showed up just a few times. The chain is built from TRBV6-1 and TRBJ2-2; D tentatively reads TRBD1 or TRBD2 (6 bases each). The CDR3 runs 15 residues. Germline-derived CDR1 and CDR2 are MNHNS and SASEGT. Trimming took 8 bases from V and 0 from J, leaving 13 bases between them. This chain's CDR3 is CASRRGASNTGELFF. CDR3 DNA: TGTGCCAGCCGTAGGGGGGCCTCGAACACCGGGGAGCTGTTTTTT.